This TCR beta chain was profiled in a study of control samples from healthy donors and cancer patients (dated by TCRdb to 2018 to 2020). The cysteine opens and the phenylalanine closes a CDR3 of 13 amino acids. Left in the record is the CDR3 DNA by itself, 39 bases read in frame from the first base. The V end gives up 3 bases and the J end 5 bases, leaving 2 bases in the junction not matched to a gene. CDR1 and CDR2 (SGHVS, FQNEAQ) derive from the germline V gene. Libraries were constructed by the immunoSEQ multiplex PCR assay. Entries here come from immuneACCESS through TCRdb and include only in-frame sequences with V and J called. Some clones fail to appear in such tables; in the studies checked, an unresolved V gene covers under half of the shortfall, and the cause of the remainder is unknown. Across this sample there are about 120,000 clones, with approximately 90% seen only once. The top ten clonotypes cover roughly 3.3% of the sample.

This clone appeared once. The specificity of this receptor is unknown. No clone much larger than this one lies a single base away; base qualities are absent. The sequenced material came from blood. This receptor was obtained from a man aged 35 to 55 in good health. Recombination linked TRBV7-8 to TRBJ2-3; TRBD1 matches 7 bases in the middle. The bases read TGTGCCAGCAGCTTCGACAGGGAAGATACGCAGTATTTT. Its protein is CASSFDREDTQYF. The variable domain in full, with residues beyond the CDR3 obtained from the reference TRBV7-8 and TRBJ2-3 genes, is GAGVSQSPRYKVAKRGQDVALRCDPISGHVSLFWYQQALGQGPEFLTYFQNEAQLDKSGLPSDRFFAERPEGSVSTLKIQRTQQEDSAVYLCASSFDREDTQYFGPGTRLTVL.